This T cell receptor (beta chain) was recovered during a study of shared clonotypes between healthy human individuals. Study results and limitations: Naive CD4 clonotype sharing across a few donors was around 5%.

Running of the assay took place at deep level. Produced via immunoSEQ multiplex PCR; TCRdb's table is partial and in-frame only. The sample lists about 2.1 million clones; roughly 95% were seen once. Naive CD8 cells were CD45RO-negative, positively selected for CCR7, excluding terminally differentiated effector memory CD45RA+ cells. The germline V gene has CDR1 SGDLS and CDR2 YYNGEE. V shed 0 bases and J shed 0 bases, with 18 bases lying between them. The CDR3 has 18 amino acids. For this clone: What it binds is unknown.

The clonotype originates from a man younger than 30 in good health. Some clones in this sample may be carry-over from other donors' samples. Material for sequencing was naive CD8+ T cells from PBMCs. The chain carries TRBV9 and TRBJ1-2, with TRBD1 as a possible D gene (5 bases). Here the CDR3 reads CASSVAVGLGTANYGYTF. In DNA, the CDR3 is TGTGCCAGCAGCGTAGCTGTGGGACTCGGCACGGCTAACTATGGCTACACCTTC.